These 15 T cell receptor beta chains originate from one sample sequenced in a study of blood T cell repertoires in COVID-19. The method was immunoSEQ multiplex PCR; TCRdb's version includes in-frame clones alone and lacks a portion of them. Altogether around 290,000 clones are present, 70% to 90% being singletons, with the ten largest covering 13%. Sequencing input: peripheral blood. These receptors were obtained from a woman aged 70 to 79 with COVID-19, enrolled during active disease.

This clone was recorded a few times. The chain links TRBV6-5 to TRBJ1-2; 10 bases fit TRBD1. The V and J ends lost 6 bases and 3 bases, in that order; junction bases with no gene match: 4. Germline loops: CDR1 MNHEY, CDR2 SVGAGI. This CDR3 comprises 14 residues. CDR3 sequence: CASRPTGGYYGYTF. The CDR3 nucleotides read TGTGCCAGCAGACCGACAGGGGGCTACTATGGCTACACCTTC.

The genes are TRBV28 and TRBJ1-2; TRBD1 aligns across 9 bases. The V and J ends lost 4 bases and 2 bases, in that order; junction bases with no gene match: 5. Germline CDR1 is MDHEN and CDR2 is SYDVKM. The CDR3 sequence is 15 residues long. CDR3 residues: CASSSTGQGNYGYTF. The CDR3, as DNA: TGTGCCAGCAGTTCTACGGGACAGGGCAACTATGGCTACACCTTC.

This clone was seen just once. The J gene is TRBJ2-3, the V gene TRBV27, with a tentative D call TRBD2 (6 bases). Trimming pared 6 bases from V and 5 bases from J, leaving 15 bases between. Germline V gene data show CDR1 as MNHEY and CDR2 as SMNVEV (reference sequence). There are 14 residues in the CDR3. The CDR3 loop reads CASRMGLPQDTQYF. DNA for the CDR3: TGTGCCAGCAGGATGGGACTTCCCCAAGATACGCAGTATTTT.

The V gene is TRBV20-1, the J gene TRBJ2-5; D might be TRBD2 (5 bases). Germline loops: CDR1 DFQATT, CDR2 SNEGSKA (reference sequence). Trimming left V 3 bases short and J 3 bases short, with 17 bases between. The CDR3 sequence is 15 residues long. CDR3 in amino acids: CSASGRPGREETQYF. CDR3 DNA: TGCAGTGCTAGTGGGCGACCGGGGAGAGAAGAGACCCAGTACTTC.

J is TRBJ2-3 and V is TRBV2, with D possibly being TRBD2 (5 bases). V lost 5 bases, J lost 2 bases, and 11 bases lay in between. Germline CDR1 reads SNHLY; CDR2 reads FYNNEI. The length of the CDR3 is 14 residues. The CDR3 DNA is TGTGCCAGCAGTTTCACTAGACTCACAGATACGCAGTATTTT. Its protein is CASSFTRLTDTQYF. Full variable domain (remainder filled in from reference TRBV2 and TRBJ2-3): EPEVTQTPSHQVTQMGQEVILRCVPISNHLYFYWYRQILGQKVEFLVSFYNNEISEKSEIFDDQFSVERPDGSNFTLKIRSTKLEDSAMYFCASSFTRLTDTQYFGPGTRLTVL.

This rearrangement joins TRBV6-5 to TRBJ2-7, with D possibly TRBD2 on 5 matching bases. Per germline, CDR1 MNHEY and CDR2 SVGAGI. This CDR3 is built from 14 residues. V gave up 4 bases and J gave up 3 bases, with 13 bases separating them. CDR3: CASSSSGTSYEQYF. The CDR3, as DNA: TGTGCCAGCAGTTCCTCGGGAACTAGCTACGAGCAGTACTTC.

J is TRBJ2-3 and V is TRBV19, with 12 bases lining up with TRBD2. Germline CDR1 LNHDA, CDR2 SQIVND (reference sequence). This CDR3 has 16 residues. The V gene end was trimmed by 5 bases and the J gene end by 2 bases; junction bases not matched to a gene: 5. This CDR3 reads CASSVLAGGLTDTQYF. Written as DNA, the CDR3 is TGTGCCAGTAGTGTACTAGCGGGGGGACTCACAGATACGCAGTATTTT.

V and J are TRBV4-2 and TRBJ2-1; TRBD2 matches at 10 bases. Trimming removed 1 base from V and 7 bases from J; junction bases left unmatched: 7. Germline V gene sequence: CDR1 LGHNA, CDR2 YNFKEQ. This CDR3 region has 16 residues. CDR3 in DNA: TGTGCCAGCAGCCAAGGGTTAGCGGGGGGACAGAATGAGCAGTTCTTC. Translated: CASSQGLAGGQNEQFF.

The rearrangement joins TRBV30 to TRBJ2-7; 9 nucleotides line up with TRBD1. Trimming removed 5 bases from V and 3 bases from J; junction bases left unmatched: 5. The CDR3 sequence is 13 residues long. Germline CDR1 and CDR2: GTSNPN and SVGIG (reference sequence). Written as DNA, the CDR3 is TGTGCCTGGGCAAGGACAGGGGTCTACGAGCAGTACTTC. This gives the protein CAWARTGVYEQYF.

This chain joins TRBV2 and TRBJ1-2; tentatively, D is TRBD1 (5 bases). The CDR3 sequence is 12 residues long. Germline V gives CDR1 SNHLY, CDR2 FYNNEI. V shed 11 bases and J shed 8 bases, with 18 bases lying between them. CDR3 bases: TGTGCCGCACTTCGGAGGGGCGGCGGCTACACCTTC. It translates to CAALRRGGGYTF.

The gene calls are TRBV5-1 and TRBJ2-3; unclear D gene. In germline, CDR1 is SGHRS, CDR2 YFSETQ. This CDR3 is built from 13 residues. V was clipped by 0 bases and J by 3 bases, with 5 bases between them. CDR3 loop: CASSLAGTDTQYF. The CDR3 nucleotides are TGCGCCAGCAGCTTGGCCGGGACAGATACGCAGTATTTT.

V usage is TRBV30 and J usage is TRBJ1-3; a weak D match, TRBD1 (5 bases). Trimming shortened V by 2 bases and J by 3 bases, and 14 bases separated the two germline ends. Germline CDR1 reads GTSNPN; CDR2 reads SVGIG (reference sequence). This CDR3 is built from 15 residues. CDR3 in amino acids: CAWSTGRALGNTIYF. In DNA, the CDR3 is TGTGCCTGGAGTACCGGCAGGGCCCTTGGAAACACCATATATTTT.

The V and J genes are TRBV2 and TRBJ1-3; TRBD1 is a possible D gene (5 bases). The CDR3 spans 13 residues. From germline, CDR1 is SNHLY and CDR2 FYNNEI. The germline V and J ends were trimmed by 4 bases and 3 bases, with 7 bases remaining between them. The CDR3 nucleotides read TGTGCCAGCAGTGTTGACAGTGGAAACACCATATATTTT. Its translation: CASSVDSGNTIYF.

The J gene is TRBJ2-7, the V gene TRBV24-1, with D possibly being TRBD1 (6 bases). Germline CDR1 reads KGHDR; CDR2 reads SFDVKD. Between the trimmed V and J ends, which lost 4 bases and 0 bases, there was a span of 9 bases. The CDR3 sequence is 14 residues long. CDR3 amino acids: CATSETGSSYEQYF. CDR3 nucleotides: TGTGCCACCAGTGAAACAGGGAGCTCCTACGAGCAGTACTTC.

This clone has a single count. The chain carries TRBV7-3 and TRBJ2-5; TRBD2 matches 8 bases. V was pared by 4 bases and J by 4 bases, with 8 bases of the junction left unmatched. The germline V gene encodes CDR1 SGHTA and CDR2 FQGTGA. The CDR3 is 15 amino acids. The CDR3 loop is CASSSAAGAGETQYF. In DNA form, the CDR3 reads TGTGCCAGCAGCTCCGCAGCGGGGGCGGGAGAGACCCAGTACTTC.